Below, 8 T cell receptor beta chains from the same sample are listed, as sequenced in a study of blood T cell repertoires in COVID-19. Using immunoSEQ multiplex PCR, the repertoire was profiled, and TCRdb retains in-frame clones only, with some absent. This table holds about 190,000 clones, more than 75% found once. Sequenced material: peripheral blood. The receptors shown here come from a man aged 35-49 years with active or convalescent COVID-19.

The rearrangement joins TRBV5-1 to TRBJ1-1; the D gene is possibly TRBD1 (5 bases). Trimming removed 5 bases at V and 1 base at J, with 15 bases between. CDR3 length: 15 residues. Germline V CDR1 and CDR2: SGHRS, YFSETQ. CDR3 DNA: TGCGCCAGCAGTTATACGGGGGTTGGGAACACTGAAGCTTTCTTT. This codes for CASSYTGVGNTEAFF.

The chain uses TRBV7-2 and TRBJ2-3; TRBD2 matches at 8 bases. V trimming: 1 base; J trimming: 5 bases; junction bases outside the gene matches: 14. This CDR3 spans 18 amino acids. Germline V gene lookup returns CDR1 SGHTA and CDR2 FQGNSA. As DNA, the CDR3 is TGTGCCAGCAGCTTAGTTCCCCCTACAGCGGGGGTTAGAGATACGCAGTATTTT. Protein sequence: CASSLVPPTAGVRDTQYF.

This chain links TRBV5-1 with TRBJ1-1, with TRBD1 matching 9 bases. This CDR3 has 15 residues. CDR1 is SGHRS and CDR2 is YFSETQ in the germline V gene. V was clipped by 0 bases and J by 5 bases; unmatched bases: 5. The DNA for the CDR3 is TGCGCCAGCAGCTTGGTAGGGACAGGGAGAACTGAAGCTTTCTTT. Amino acid sequence: CASSLVGTGRTEAFF.

The chain links TRBV9 to TRBJ2-2; TRBD2 matches at 8 bases. There are 18 residues in the CDR3. V gave up 1 base and J gave up 2 bases; unmatched junction bases: 10. Germline CDR1 is SGDLS and CDR2 is YYNGEE. The CDR3 loop reads CASSVLPGRGTNTGELFF. CDR3 coding DNA: TGTGCCAGCAGCGTACTTCCCGGGAGGGGGACTAACACCGGGGAGCTGTTTTTT.

The table lists this clone with a count of one. The chain is built from TRBV28 and TRBJ1-1; the D gene is possibly TRBD1 (6 bases). V was trimmed by 6 bases and J by 4 bases, leaving 27 bases between them. This CDR3 has 18 residues. Germline CDR1 is MDHEN and CDR2 is SYDVKM. CDR3 DNA: TGTGCCAGCAGCCAAAAAGGCGACTACAGGGCTTCAGGCACTGAAGCTTTCTTT. The encoded protein is CASSQKGDYRASGTEAFF.

The chain combines TRBV30 with TRBJ2-7, with 12 bases lining up with TRBD2. V shed 6 bases and J 4 bases; nucleotides not matched to a gene: 4. The V gene's germline CDR1 is GTSNPN and CDR2 SVGIG (reference sequence). This CDR3 contains 13 residues. The CDR3 loop reads CACTGLAGYEQYF. In DNA form, the CDR3 reads TGTGCCTGTACGGGACTAGCGGGTTACGAGCAGTACTTC.

The genes are TRBV2 and TRBJ2-1, with TRBD2 identical over 12 bases. The V gene's germline CDR1 is SNHLY and CDR2 FYNNEI. The CDR3 has 16 amino acids. V was pared by 2 bases and J by 9 bases, with 8 bases of the junction left unmatched. The CDR3 DNA reads TGTGCCAGCAGTGAACCGGGACTAGCGGGTCCGACTGAGCAGTTCTTC. It is translated as CASSEPGLAGPTEQFF. Filled out from reference TRBV2 and TRBJ2-1, the complete variable domain reads EPEVTQTPSHQVTQMGQEVILRCVPISNHLYFYWYRQILGQKVEFLVSFYNNEISEKSEIFDDQFSVERPDGSNFTLKIRSTKLEDSAMYFCASSEPGLAGPTEQFFGPGTRLTVL.

The chain couples TRBV7-9 to TRBJ2-3; no firm D call. Trimming removed 1 base from V and 1 base from J, with 12 bases in between. Germline assignment: CDR1 SEHNR and CDR2 FQNEAQ (reference sequence). The CDR3 is 16 residues long. CDR3 sequence: CASSLGRAVGTDTQYF. In DNA, the CDR3 is TGTGCCAGCAGCTTAGGGAGAGCAGTAGGCACAGATACGCAGTATTTT.